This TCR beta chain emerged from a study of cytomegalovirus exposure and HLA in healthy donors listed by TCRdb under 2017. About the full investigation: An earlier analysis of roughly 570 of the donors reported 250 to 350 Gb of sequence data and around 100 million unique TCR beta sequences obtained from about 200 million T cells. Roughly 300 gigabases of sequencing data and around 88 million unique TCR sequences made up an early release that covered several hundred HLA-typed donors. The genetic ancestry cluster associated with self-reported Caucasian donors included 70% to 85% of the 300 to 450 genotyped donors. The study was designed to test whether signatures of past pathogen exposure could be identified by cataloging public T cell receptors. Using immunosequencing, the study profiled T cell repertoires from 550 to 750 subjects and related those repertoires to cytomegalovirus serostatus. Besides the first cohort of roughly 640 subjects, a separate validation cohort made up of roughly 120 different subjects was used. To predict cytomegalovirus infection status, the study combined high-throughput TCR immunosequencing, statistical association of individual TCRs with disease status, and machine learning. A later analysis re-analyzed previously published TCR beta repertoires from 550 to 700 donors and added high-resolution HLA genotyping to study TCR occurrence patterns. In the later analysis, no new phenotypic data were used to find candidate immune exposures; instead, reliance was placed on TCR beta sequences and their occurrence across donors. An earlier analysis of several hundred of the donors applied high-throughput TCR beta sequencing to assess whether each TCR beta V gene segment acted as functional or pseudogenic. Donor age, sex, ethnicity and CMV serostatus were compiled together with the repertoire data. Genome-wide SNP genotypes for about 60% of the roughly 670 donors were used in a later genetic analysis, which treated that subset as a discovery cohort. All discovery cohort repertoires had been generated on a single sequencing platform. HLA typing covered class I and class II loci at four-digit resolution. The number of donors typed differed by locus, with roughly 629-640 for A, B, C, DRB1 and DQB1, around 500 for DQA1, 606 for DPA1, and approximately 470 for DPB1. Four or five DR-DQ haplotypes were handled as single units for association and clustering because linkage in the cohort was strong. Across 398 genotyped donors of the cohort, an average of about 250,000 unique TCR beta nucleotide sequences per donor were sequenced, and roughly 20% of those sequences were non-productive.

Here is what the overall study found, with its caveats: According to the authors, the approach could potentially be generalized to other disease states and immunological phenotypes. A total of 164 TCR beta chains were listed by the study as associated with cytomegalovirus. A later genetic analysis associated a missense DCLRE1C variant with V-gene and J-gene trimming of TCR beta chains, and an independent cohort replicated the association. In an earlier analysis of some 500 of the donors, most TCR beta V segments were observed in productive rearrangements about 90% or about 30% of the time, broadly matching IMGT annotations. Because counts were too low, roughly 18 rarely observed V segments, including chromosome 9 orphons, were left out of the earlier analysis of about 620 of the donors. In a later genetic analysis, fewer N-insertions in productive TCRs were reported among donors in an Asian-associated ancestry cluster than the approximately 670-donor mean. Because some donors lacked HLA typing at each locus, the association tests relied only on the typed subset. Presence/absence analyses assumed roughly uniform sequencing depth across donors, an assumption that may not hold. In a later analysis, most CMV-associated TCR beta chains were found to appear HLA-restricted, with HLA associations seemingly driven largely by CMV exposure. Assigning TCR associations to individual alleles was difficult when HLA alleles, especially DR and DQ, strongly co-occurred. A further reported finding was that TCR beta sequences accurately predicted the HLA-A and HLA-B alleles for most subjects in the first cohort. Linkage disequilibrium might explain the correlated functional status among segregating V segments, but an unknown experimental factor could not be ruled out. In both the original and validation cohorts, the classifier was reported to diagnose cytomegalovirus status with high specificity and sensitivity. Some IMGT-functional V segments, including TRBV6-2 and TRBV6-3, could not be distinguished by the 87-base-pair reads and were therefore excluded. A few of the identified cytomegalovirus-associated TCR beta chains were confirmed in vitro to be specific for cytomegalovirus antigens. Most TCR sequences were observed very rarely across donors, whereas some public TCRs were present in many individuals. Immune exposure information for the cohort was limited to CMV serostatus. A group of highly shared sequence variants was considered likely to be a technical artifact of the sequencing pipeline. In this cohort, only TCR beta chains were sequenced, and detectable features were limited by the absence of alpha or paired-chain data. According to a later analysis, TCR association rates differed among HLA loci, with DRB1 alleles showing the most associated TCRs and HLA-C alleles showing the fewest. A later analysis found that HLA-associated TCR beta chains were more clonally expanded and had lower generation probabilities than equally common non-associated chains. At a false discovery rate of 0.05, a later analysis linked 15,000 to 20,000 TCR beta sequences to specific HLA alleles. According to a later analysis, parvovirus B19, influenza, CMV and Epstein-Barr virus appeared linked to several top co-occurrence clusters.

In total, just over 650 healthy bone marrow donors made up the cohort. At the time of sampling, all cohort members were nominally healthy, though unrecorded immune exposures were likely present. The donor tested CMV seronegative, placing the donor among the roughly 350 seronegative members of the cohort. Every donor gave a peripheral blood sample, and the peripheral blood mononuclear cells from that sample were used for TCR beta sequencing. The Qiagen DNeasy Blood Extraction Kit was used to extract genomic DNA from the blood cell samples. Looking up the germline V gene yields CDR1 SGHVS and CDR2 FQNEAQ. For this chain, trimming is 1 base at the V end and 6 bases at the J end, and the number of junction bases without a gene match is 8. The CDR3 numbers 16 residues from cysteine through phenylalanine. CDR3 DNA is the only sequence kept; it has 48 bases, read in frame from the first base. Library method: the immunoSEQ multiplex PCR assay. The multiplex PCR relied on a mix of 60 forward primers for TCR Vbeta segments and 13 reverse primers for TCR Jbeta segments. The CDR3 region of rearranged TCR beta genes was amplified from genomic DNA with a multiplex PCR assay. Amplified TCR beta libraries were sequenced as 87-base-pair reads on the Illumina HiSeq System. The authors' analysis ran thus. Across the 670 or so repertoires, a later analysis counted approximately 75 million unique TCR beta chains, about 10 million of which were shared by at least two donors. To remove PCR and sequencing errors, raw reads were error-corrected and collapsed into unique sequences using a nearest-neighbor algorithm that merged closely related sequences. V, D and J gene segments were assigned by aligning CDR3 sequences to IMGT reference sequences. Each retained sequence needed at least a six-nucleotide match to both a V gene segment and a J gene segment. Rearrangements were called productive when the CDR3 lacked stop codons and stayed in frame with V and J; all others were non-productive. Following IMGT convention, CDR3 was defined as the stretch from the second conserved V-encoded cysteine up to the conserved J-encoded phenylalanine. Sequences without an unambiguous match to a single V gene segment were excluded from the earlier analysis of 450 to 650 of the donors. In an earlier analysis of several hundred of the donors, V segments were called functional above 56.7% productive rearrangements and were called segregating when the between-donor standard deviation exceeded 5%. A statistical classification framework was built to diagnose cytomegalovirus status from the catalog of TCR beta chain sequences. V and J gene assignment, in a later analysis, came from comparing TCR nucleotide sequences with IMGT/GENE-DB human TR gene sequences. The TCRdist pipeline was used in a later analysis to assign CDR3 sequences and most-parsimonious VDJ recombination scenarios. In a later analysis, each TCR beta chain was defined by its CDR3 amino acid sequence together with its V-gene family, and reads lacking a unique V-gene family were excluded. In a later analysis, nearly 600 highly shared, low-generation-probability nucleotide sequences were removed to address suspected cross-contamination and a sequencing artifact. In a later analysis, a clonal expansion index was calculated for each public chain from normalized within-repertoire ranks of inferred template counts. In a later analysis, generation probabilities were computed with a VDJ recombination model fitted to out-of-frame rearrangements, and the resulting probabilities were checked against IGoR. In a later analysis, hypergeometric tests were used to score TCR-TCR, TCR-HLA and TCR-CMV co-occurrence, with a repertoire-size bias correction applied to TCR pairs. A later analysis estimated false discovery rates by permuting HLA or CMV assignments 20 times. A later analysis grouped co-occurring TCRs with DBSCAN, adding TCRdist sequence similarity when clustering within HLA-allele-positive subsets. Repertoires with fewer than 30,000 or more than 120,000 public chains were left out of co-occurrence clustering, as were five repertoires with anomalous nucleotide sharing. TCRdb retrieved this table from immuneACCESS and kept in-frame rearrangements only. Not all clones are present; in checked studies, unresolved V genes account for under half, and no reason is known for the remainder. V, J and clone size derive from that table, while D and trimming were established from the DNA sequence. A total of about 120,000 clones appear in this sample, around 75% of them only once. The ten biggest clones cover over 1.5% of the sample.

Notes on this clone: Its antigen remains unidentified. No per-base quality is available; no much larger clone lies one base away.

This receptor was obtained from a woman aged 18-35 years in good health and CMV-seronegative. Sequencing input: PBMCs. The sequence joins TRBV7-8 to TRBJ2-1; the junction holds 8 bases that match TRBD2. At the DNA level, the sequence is TGTGCCAGCAGCTTAGGTGTCCGGGGGGGCATCAATGAGCAGTTCTTC. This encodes CASSLGVRGGINEQFF.